The present T cell receptor beta chain was sequenced within a study of blood T cell dynamics during melanoma immunotherapy. Study at large: First-line therapy was either pembrolizumab or nivolumab with ipilimumab for metastatic melanoma.

V lost 6 bases and J 1 base, leaving 10 bases between the germline ends. The germline gives CDR1 MNHNS, CDR2 SASEGT. CDR3 length: 15 residues. Generated by immunoSEQ multiplex PCR, the TCRdb table keeps only in-frame clones and is missing some. The data show roughly 25,000 clones, around nine tenths seen once. Noted time point: pre-treatment baseline. The clonotype comes from a human donor with melanoma. Here the sequenced sample was blood, taken from a patient treated with checkpoint blockade. The chain employs TRBV6-1 and TRBJ2-6; D possibly corresponds to TRBD1 (5 bases). CDR3 loop: CASRHQGSGANVLTF. The CDR3 bases are TGTGCCAGCAGGCACCAGGGTTCTGGGGCCAACGTCCTGACTTTC.